This passage covers 9 T cell receptor beta chains from one sample sequenced in a study of technical replicates of blood from a few donors. This table comes from immunoSEQ multiplex PCR, and its TCRdb copy is limited to in-frame clones, with some not included. The profile shows some 85,000 clones, around 94% of them singletons. Sequenced material: T cells isolated from PBMCs. The receptors shown here come from a human donor in good health.

CDR3 sequence: CASSMGTGGSNQPQHF. The CDR3 DNA reads as TGTGCCAGTAGTATGGGGACAGGGGGGAGCAATCAGCCCCAGCATTTT. V and J are TRBV19 and TRBJ1-5; 11 bases are shared with TRBD1. After removal of 3 bases from V and 1 base from J, the junction contained 2 bases not matched to a gene. The CDR3 length is 16 residues. Germline assignment: CDR1 LNHDA and CDR2 SQIVND (reference sequence).

The V call is TRBV7-9, the J call TRBJ2-7; TRBD2 aligns across 8 bases. From germline, CDR1 is SEHNR and CDR2 FQNEAQ (reference sequence). After removal of 4 bases from V and 6 bases from J, the junction contained 14 bases not matched to a gene. This CDR3 is 16 amino acids long. The CDR3 DNA reads as TGTGCCAGCAGCTCGCGGGGAGCGGGAGAAAGCCTCGAGCAGTACTTC. Protein product: CASSSRGAGESLEQYF.

This chain uses TRBV4-2 with TRBJ1-5; D not certain. Germline CDR1 and CDR2: LGHNA and YNFKEQ. With 3 bases removed from V and 1 base from J, the gap between germline ends came to 10 bases. The CDR3 is 15 amino acids. The chain's CDR3 is CASSHEISSNQPQHF. The CDR3 nucleotides are TGTGCCAGCAGCCATGAGATATCCAGCAATCAGCCCCAGCATTTT.

The CDR3 region has the DNA TGTGCCACCACCGGGACTAGCTGGATTGGTGAGCAGTTCTTC. It codes for CATTGTSWIGEQFF. The V and J genes are TRBV6-5 and TRBJ2-1; TRBD2 aligns across 9 bases. The CDR3 consists of 14 residues. CDR1 is MNHEY, CDR2 SVGAGI, per germline. J gave up 9 bases and V 10 bases, and 13 bases lay outside the gene matches.

V gene TRBV19 combines with J gene TRBJ1-2; 8 nucleotides align to TRBD1. Germline CDR1 is LNHDA and CDR2 is SQIVND (reference sequence). Trimming at V came to 1 base and at J to 4 bases, leaving 5 bases not matched to a gene. The CDR3 covers 15 residues. CDR3: CASSIGQGAGYGYTF. CDR3 coding DNA: TGTGCCAGTAGTATAGGGCAGGGGGCCGGCTATGGCTACACCTTC.

V and J are TRBV7-2 and TRBJ1-4; D call uncertain. The CDR3 consists of 15 residues. V shed 6 bases and J shed 5 bases, with 16 bases lying between them. Germline V gives CDR1 SGHTA, CDR2 FQGNSA. The CDR3 coding sequence is TGTGCCAGCAGTCCGAACCTGGGCGGGAATGAAAAACTGTTTTTT. It codes for CASSPNLGGNEKLFF.

The V call is TRBV27, the J call TRBJ2-7; 11 bases are a match to TRBD1. CDR1 MNHEY and CDR2 SMNVEV come from the germline V gene (reference sequence). This CDR3 region has 16 residues. The J segment lost 0 bases and the V segment lost 6 bases, leaving 7 bases of the junction unmatched. CDR3 nucleotides: TGTGCCAGCAGAGTCCGGGGACAGGGGGACTCCTACGAGCAGTACTTC. This translates into CASRVRGQGDSYEQYF.

As to this clone: A junction boundary mismatches the germline segment, possibly from a read error. The chain combines TRBV5-5 with TRBJ2-7, with TRBD2 as a possible D gene (6 bases). The V gene's germline CDR1 is SGHKS and CDR2 YYEKEE (reference sequence). The CDR3 has 13 amino acids. The CDR3 loop is CASSLTILGGVSF. The CDR3 nucleotides read TGTGCCAGCAGCCTCACAATACTCGGGGGAGTTAGCTTC.

This rearrangement joins TRBV30 to TRBJ2-2; D might be TRBD1 (5 bases). V dropped 3 bases and J dropped 3 bases, with 8 bases sitting between them. The CDR3 totals 13 residues. CDR1 is GTSNPN and CDR2 is SVGIG in the germline V gene (reference sequence). In DNA, the CDR3 is TGTGCCTGGAGGGGGCTCGACACCGGGGAGCTGTTTTTT. Translating gives CAWRGLDTGELFF.